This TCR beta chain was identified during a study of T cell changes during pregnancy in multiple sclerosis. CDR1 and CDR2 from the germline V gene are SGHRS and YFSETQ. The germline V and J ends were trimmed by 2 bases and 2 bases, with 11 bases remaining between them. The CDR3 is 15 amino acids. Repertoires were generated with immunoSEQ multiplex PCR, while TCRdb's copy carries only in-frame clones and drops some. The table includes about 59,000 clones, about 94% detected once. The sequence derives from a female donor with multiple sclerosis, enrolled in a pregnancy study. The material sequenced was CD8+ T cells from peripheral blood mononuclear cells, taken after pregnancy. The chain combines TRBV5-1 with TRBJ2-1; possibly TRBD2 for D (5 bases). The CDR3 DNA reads TGCGCCAGCAGCTTATCCGGGAACGCCTACAATGAGCAGTTCTTC. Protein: CASSLSGNAYNEQFF. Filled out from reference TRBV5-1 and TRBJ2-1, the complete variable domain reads KAGVTQTPRYLIKTRGQQVTLSCSPISGHRSVSWYQQTPGQGLQFLFEYFSETQRNKGNFPGRFSGRQFSNSRSEMNVSTLELGDSALYLCASSLSGNAYNEQFFGPGTRLTVL.